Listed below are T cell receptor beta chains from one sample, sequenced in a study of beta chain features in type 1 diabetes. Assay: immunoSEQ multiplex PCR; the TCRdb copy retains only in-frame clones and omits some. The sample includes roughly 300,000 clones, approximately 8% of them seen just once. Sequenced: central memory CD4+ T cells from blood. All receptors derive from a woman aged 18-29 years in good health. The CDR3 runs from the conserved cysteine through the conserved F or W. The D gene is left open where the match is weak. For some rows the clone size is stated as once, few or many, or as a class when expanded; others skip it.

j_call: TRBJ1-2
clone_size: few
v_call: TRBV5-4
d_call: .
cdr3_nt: TGTGCCAGCAGCTCCGAATATAACGACTATGGCTACACCTTC
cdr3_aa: CASSSEYNDYGYTF

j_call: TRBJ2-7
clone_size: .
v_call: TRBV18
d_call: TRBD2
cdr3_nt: TGTGCCAGCTCATCCCTGGCGGGAGGGCCCCTCGAGCAGTACTTC
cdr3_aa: CASSSLAGGPLEQYF

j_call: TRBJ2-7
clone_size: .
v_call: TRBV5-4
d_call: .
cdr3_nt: TGTGCCAGCAGCCCTCAACCCGACTCCTACGAGCAGTACTTC
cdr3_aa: CASSPQPDSYEQYF

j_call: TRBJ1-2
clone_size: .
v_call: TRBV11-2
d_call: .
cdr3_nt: TGTGCCAGCAGCTTAGATCAGCGGGGTAACTATGGCTACACCTTC
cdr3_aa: CASSLDQRGNYGYTF

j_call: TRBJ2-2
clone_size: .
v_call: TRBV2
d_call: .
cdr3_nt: TGTGCCACGGTACACGGGGCGTCGAACACCGGGGAGCTGTTTTTT
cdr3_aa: CATVHGASNTGELFF

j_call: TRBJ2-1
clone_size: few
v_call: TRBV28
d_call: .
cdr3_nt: TGTGCCAGCAGCCAGGTGACTGGAGCCCAATACAATGAGCAGTTCTTC
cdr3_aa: CASSQVTGAQYNEQFF

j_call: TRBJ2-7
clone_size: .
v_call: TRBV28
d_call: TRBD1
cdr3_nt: TGTGCCAGCAGTTTGCCCGGGACAGGGGGCGCAACGCAGTACTTC
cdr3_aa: CASSLPGTGGATQYF

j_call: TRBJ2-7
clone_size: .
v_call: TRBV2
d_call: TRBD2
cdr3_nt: TGTGCCAGCACCCGCCTAGGACTAGCGGCCACCTACGAGCAGTACTTC
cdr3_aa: CASTRLGLAATYEQYF

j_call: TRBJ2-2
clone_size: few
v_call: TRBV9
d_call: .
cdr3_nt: TGTGCCAGCAGCGTAGGAGGACAGAACACCGGGGAGCTGTTTTTT
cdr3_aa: CASSVGGQNTGELFF

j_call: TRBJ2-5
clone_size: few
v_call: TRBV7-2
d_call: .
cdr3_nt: TGTGCCAGCAGCACCGGGACATATAAAGAGACCCAGTACTTC
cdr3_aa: CASSTGTYKETQYF

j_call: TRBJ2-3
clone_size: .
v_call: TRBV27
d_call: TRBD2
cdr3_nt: TGTGCCAGCGGGAGCGGGGGCACAGATACGCAGTATTTT
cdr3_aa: CASGSGGTDTQYF

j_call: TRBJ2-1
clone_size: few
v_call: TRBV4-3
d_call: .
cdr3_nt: TGCGCCAGCAGCCAACGACCGAGGGGAGGGGGCATTTACAATGAGCAGTTCTTC
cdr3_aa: CASSQRPRGGGIYNEQFF

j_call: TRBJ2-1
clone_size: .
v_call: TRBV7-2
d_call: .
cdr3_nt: TGTGCCAGCAGCTTTTTTATTAGCTCCTACAATGAGCAGTTCTTC
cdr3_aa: CASSFFISSYNEQFF

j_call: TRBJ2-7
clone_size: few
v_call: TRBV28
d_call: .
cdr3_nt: TGTGCCAGCAGTCTAAACTTAGCCTACGAGCAGTACTTC
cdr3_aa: CASSLNLAYEQYF

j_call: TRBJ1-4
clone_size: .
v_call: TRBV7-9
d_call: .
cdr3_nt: TGTGCCAGCAGCCCCGACGTCGGAAAACTGTTTTTT
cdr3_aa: CASSPDVGKLFF

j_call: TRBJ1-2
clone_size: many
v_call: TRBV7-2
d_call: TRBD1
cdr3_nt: TGTGCCAGCAGCTTATTAGGGACAGGGGGATATGGCTACACCTTC
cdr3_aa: CASSLLGTGGYGYTF

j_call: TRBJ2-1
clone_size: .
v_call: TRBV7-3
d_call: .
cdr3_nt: TGTGCCAGCAGCCCCTTAGGGACCAATGAGCAGTTCTTC
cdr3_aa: CASSPLGTNEQFF

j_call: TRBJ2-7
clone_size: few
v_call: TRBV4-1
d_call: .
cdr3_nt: TGCGCCAGCAGCCAAGATTACGGGGAGGCCCGCTACGAGCAGTACTTC
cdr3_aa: CASSQDYGEARYEQYF

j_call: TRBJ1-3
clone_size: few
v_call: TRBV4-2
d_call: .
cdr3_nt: TGTGCCAGCAGCCGTGGTGGTCCCACTGGAAACACCATATATTTT
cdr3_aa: CASSRGGPTGNTIYF

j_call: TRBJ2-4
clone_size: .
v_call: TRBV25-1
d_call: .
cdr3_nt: TGTGCCAGCAGTTCAGTCGGCGCTCAGGACAAAAACATTCAGTACTTC
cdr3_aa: CASSSVGAQDKNIQYF

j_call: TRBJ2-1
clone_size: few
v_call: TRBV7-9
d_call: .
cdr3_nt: TGTGCCAGCAGCTTATTCCGCTCGAGCGACGAGCAGTTCTTC
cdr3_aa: CASSLFRSSDEQFF

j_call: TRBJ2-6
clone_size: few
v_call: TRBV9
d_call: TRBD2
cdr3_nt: TGTGCCAGCAGCGGGGCCGGGACTAGCGGGACTTCTGGGGCCAACGTCCTGACTTTC
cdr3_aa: CASSGAGTSGTSGANVLTF

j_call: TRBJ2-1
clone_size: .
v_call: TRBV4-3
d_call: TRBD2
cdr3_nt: TGCGCCAGCAGCCAACATACTAGCGGGAGCTCCAATGAGCAGTTCTTC
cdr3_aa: CASSQHTSGSSNEQFF

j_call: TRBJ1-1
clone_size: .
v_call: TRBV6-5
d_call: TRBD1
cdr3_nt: TGTGCCAGCAGTCCACAGGGGTATGAAGCTTTCTTT
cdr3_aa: CASSPQGYEAFF

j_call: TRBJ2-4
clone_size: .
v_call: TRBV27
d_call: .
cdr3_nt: TGTGCCAGCAGTTTATCCATCGACAAATCGAACATTCAGTACTTC
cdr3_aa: CASSLSIDKSNIQYF

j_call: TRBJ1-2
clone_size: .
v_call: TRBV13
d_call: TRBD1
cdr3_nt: TGTGCCAGCAGCTACGACAGGGCTCACGGCTACACCTTC
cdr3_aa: CASSYDRAHGYTF

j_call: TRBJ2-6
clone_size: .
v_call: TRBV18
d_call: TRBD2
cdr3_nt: TGTGCCAGCTCACCGGGAGGGTCCGGGGCCAACGTCCTGACTTTC
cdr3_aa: CASSPGGSGANVLTF

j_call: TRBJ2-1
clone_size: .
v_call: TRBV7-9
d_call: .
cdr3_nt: TGTGCCAGCAGCTCCCCGCCCTCGCCCTACAATGAGCAGTTCTTC
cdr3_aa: CASSSPPSPYNEQFF

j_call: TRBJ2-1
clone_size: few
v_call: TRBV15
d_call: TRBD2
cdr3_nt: TGTGCCACCAGCAGTCGGCTAGCGGGGACTTCTTACAATGAGCAGTTCTTC
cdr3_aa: CATSSRLAGTSYNEQFF

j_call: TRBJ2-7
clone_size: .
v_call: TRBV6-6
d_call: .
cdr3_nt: TGTGCCAGCAGTTACTCCCTCAGCGGGTACGAGCAGTACTTC
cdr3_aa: CASSYSLSGYEQYF

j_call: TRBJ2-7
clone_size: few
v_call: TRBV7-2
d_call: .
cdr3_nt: TGTGCCAGCAGCTTAGGGAGGCCGACGGGCGAGCAGTACTTC
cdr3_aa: CASSLGRPTGEQYF

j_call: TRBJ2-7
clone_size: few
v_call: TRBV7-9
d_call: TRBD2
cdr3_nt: TGTGCCAGCAGCCCCCCCCGCCCGGGGGGGACGGGATACGAGCAGTACTTC
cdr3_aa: CASSPPRPGGTGYEQYF

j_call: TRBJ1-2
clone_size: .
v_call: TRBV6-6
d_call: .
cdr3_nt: TGTGCCAGCAGCTCCGGGACACTCTATGGCTACACCTTC
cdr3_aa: CASSSGTLYGYTF

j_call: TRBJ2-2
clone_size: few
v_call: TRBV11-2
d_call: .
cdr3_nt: TGTGCCAGCAGCTTACGGAACACCGGGGAGCTGTTTTTT
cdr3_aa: CASSLRNTGELFF

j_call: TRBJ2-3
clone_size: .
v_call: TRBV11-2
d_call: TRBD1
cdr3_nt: TGTGCCAGCAGCCATCGGGACAGTAATACGCAGTATTTT
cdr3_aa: CASSHRDSNTQYF

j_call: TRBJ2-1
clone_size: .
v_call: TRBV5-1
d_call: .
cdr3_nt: TGCGCCAGCAGCTGGGATAGTACCTATGAGCAGTTCTTC
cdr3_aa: CASSWDSTYEQFF

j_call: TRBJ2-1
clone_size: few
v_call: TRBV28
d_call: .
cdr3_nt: TGTGCCAGCAGTTCCATCAACGACAGAGACAATGAGCAGTTCTTC
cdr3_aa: CASSSINDRDNEQFF

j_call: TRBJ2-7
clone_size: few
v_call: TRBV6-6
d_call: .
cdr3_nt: TGTGCCAGCAGTTTAGGGACCAGCTCCTACGAGCAGTACTTC
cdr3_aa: CASSLGTSSYEQYF

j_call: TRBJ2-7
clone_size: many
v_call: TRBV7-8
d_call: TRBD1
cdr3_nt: TGTGCCAGCAACCCGGGACAGGGAACAACCTACGAGCAGTACTTC
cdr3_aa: CASNPGQGTTYEQYF

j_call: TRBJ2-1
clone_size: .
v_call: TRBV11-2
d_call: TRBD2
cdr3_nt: TGTGCCAGCAGCTTCCTAGCGGGTTACAATGAGCAGTTCTTC
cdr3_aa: CASSFLAGYNEQFF

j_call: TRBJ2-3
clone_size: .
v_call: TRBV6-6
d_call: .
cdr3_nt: TGTGCCAGCAGTTCCCACTTGACAGATACGCAGTATTTT
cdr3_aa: CASSSHLTDTQYF

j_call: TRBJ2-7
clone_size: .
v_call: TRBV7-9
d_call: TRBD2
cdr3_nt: TGTGCCAGCAGCTCCGGGACTAGCGGGCTCAACGAGCAGTACTTC
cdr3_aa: CASSSGTSGLNEQYF

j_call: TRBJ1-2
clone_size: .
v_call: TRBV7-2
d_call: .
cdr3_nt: TGTGCCAGCAGGTTGAATTTTCAGCCGGGCTATGGCTACACCTTC
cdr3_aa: CASRLNFQPGYGYTF

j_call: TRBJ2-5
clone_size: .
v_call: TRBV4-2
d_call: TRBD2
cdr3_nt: TGTGCCAGCAGCCAAGATAGGACTAGATTAGAGACCCAGTACTTC
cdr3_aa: CASSQDRTRLETQYF

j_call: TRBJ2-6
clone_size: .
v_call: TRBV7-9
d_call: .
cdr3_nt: TGTGCCAGCAGCCCGCAGGTAACTGGGGCCAACGTCCTGACTTTC
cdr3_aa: CASSPQVTGANVLTF

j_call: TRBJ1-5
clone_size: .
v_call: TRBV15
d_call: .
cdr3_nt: TGTGCCACCAGCAGAGGGGGTACAAATCAGCCCCAGCATTTT
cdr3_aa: CATSRGGTNQPQHF

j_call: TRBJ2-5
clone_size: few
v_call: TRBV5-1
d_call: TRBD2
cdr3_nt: TGCGCCAGCAGCTTGACTAGCGGGACACAAGAGACCCAGTACTTC
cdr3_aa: CASSLTSGTQETQYF

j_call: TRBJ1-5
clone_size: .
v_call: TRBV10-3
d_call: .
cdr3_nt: TGTGCCATCAGTGAGCGAGGGGTTGGCAATCAGCCCCAGCATTTT
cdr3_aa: CAISERGVGNQPQHF

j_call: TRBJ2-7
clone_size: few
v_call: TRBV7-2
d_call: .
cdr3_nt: TGTGCCAGCAGCTCGACCGGGACCGCCTACGAGCAGTACTTC
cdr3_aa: CASSSTGTAYEQYF

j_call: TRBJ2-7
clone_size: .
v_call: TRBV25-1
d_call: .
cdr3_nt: TGTGCCAGCAGTGAATATCCGGGACTCAGCGAGCAGTACTTC
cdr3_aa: CASSEYPGLSEQYF

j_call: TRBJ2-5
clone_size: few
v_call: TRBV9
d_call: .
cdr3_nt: TGTGCCAGCAGCGTTACGGGGTATGGGCAAGAGACCCAGTACTTC
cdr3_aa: CASSVTGYGQETQYF

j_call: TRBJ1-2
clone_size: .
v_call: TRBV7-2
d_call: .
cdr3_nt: TGTGCCAGCAGCTTAGTGCGGGCGGGTGGCTACACCTTC
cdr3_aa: CASSLVRAGGYTF

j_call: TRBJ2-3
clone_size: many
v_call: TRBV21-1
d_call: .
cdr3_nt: TGTGCCAGCAGCAAACGGGGCCGTACGCAGTATTTT
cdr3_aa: CASSKRGRTQYF

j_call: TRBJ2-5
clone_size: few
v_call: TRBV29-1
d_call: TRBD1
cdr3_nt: TGCAGCGTTGCAATGGACAGGGTGACTCTCAAAGAGACCCAGTACTTC
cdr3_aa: CSVAMDRVTLKETQYF

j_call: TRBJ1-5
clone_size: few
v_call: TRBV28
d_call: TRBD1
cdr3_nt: TGTGCCAGCAGTCAGCAGGGGGGTAACAATCAGCCCCAGCATTTT
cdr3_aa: CASSQQGGNNQPQHF

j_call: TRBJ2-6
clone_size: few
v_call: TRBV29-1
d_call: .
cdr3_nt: TGCAGCGTTACCCATGGTGGGGCCAACGTCCTGACTTTC
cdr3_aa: CSVTHGGANVLTF

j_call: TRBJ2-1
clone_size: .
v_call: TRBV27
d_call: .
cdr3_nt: TGTGCCAGCAGTTCGACAGAGGCTTCCTACAATGAGCAGTTCTTC
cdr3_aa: CASSSTEASYNEQFF

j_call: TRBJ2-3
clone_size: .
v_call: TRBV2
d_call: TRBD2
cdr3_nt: TGTGCCAGCAGTGTGGTACCACTCGGCACTAGCGGGAGAGACACAGATACGCAGTATTTT
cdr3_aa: CASSVVPLGTSGRDTDTQYF

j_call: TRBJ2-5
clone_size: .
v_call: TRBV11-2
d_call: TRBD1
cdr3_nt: TGTGCCAGCAGCCTAGGGACAGTGTTCGAGACCCAGTACTTC
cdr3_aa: CASSLGTVFETQYF

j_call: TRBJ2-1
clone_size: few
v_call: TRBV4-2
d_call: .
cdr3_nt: TGTGCCAGCAGCCAAGATGGAGGTCTCGGGGCGCAGTTCTTC
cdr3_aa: CASSQDGGLGAQFF